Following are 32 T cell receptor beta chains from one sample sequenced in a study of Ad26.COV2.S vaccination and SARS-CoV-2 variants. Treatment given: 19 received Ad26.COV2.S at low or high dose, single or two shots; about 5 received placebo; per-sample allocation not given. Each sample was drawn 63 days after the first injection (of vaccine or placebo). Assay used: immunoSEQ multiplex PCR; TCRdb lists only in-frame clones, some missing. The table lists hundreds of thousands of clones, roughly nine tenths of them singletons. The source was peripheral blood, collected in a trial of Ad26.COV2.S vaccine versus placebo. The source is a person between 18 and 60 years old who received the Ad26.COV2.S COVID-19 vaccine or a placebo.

As DNA, the CDR3 is TGTGCCAGCAGCTTAAGGGTTGTTGAGGTCGCTGAAGCTTTCTTT. Its protein product is CASSLRVVEVAEAFF. The chain recombines TRBV7-3 with TRBJ1-1; the D is unclear. The CDR3 loop spans 15 amino acids. Germline CDR1 and CDR2: SGHTA and FQGTGA. The V and J ends lost 1 base and 6 bases respectively, with 15 bases between them.

CDR3 coding DNA: TGTGCCAGCAGTTTTCTTCCGGGACAGGGGGCGCAAGCTTTCTTT. This codes for CASSFLPGQGAQAFF. The genes are TRBV28 and TRBJ1-1; 12 positions agree with TRBD1. The length of the CDR3 is 15 residues. Germline CDR1 MDHEN, CDR2 SYDVKM. J gave up 9 bases and V 3 bases, and 8 bases lay outside the gene matches.

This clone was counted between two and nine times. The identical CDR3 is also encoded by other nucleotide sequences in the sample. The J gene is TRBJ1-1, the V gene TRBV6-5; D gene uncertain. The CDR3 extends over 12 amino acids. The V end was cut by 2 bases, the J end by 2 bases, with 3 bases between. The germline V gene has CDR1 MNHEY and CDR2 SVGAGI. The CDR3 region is CASSYSNTEAFF. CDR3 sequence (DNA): TGTGCCAGCAGTTACAGTAACACTGAAGCTTTCTTT.

DNA for the CDR3: TGCAGCGCCTTATTCGGAACTGGAGAAAAACTGTTTTTT. This codes for CSALFGTGEKLFF. The chain joins TRBV29-1 to TRBJ1-4; D is uncertain. Trimming cost V 7 bases and J 8 bases, with 17 bases left between them. Germline V gene lookup returns CDR1 SQVTM and CDR2 ANQGSEA. The CDR3 has 13 residues.

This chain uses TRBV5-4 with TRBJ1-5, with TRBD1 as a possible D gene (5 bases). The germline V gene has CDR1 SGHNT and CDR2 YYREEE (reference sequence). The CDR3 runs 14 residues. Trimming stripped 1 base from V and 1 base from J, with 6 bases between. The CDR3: CASSLSGSNQPQHF. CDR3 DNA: TGTGCCAGCAGCTTGTCAGGGAGCAATCAGCCCCAGCATTTT.

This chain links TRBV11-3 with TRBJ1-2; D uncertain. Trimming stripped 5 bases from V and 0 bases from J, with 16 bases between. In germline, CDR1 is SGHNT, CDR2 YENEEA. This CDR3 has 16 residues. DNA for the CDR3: TGTGCCAGCAGCACGGGCCTCCCTGACGCTAACTATGGCTACACCTTC. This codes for CASSTGLPDANYGYTF.

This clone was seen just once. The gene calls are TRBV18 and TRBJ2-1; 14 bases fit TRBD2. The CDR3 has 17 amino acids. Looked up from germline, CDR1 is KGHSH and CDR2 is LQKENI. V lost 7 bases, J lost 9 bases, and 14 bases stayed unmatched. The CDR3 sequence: CASLIKRGTSGSVEQFF. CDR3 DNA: TGTGCCAGCTTGATTAAAAGAGGGACTAGCGGGAGTGTTGAGCAGTTCTTC.

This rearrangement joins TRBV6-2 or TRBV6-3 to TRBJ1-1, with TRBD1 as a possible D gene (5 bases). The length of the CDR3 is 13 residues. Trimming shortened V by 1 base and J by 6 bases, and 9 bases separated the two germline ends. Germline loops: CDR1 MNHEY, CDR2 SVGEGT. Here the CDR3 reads CASSYWTNSEAFF. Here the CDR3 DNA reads TGTGCCAGCAGTTACTGGACAAACTCTGAAGCTTTCTTT.

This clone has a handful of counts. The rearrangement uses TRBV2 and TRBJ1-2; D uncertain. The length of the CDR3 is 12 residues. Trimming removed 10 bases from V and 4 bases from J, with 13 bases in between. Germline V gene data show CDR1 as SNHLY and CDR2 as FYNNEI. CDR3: CAKGGYGYGYTF. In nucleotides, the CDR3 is TGTGCCAAGGGAGGGTACGGCTATGGCTACACCTTC.

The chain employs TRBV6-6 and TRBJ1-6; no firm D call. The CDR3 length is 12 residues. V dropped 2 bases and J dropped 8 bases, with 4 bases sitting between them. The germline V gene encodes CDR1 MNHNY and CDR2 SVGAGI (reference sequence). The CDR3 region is CASSYLDSPLHF. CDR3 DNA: TGTGCCAGCAGTTACCTGGATTCACCCCTCCACTTT.

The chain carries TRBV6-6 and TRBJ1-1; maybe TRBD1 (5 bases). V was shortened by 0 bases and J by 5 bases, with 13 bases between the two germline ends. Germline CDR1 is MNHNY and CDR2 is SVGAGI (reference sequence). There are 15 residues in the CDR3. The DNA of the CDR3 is TGTGCCAGCAGTTACTCCTCAGGGTGGGTTACTGAAGCTTTCTTT. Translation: CASSYSSGWVTEAFF.

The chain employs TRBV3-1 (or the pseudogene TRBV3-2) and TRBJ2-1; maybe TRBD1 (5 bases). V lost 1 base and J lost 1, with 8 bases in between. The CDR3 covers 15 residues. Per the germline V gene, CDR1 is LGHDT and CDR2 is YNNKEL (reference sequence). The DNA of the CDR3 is TGTGCCAGCAGCCAAGGGGCAGGGTCCTACAATGAGCAGTTCTTC. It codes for CASSQGAGSYNEQFF.

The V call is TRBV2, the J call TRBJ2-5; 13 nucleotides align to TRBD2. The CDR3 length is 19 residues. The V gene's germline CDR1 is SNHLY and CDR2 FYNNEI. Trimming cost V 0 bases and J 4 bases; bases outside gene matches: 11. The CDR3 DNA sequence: TGTGCCAGCAGTGAAGCGGGGACTAGCGGGGTCGTCGCGGTAGAGACCCAGTACTTC. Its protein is CASSEAGTSGVVAVETQYF.

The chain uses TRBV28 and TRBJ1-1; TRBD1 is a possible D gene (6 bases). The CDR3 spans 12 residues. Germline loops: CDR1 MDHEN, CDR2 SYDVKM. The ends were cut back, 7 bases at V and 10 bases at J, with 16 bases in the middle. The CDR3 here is CASIEGVGAAFF. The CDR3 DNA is TGTGCCAGCATCGAGGGGGTCGGTGCAGCTTTCTTT.

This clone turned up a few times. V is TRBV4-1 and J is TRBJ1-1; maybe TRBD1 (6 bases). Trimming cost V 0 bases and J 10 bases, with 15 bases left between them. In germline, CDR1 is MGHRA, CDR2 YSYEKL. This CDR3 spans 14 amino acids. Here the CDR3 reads CASSQDGAGVAAFF. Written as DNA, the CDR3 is TGCGCCAGCAGCCAAGATGGGGCAGGGGTTGCAGCTTTCTTT.

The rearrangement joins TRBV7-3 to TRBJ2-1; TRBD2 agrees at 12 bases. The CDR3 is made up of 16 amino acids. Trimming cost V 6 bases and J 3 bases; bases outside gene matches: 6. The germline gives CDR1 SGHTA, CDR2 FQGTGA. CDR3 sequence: CASSPETSGSYNEQFF. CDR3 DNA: TGTGCCAGCAGTCCAGAGACTAGCGGGAGCTACAATGAGCAGTTCTTC.

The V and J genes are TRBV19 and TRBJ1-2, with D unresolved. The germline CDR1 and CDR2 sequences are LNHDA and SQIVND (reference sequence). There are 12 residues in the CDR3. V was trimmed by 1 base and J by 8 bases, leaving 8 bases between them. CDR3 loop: CASSIVGSGYTF. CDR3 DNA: TGTGCCAGTAGTATAGTGGGGAGCGGCTACACCTTC.

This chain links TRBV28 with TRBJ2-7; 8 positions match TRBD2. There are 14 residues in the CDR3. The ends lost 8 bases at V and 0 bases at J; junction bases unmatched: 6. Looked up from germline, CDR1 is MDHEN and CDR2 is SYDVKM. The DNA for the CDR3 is TGTGCCAGCCACCCGGCGGGAGGCTCCTACGAGCAGTACTTC. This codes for CASHPAGGSYEQYF.

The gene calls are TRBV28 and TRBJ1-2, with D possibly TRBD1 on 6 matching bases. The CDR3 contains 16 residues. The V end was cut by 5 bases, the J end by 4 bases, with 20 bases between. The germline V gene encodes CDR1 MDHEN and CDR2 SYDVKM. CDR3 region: CASSPPGGARAYGYTF. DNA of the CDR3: TGTGCCAGCAGTCCCCCGGGGGGGGCGCGTGCCTATGGCTACACCTTC.

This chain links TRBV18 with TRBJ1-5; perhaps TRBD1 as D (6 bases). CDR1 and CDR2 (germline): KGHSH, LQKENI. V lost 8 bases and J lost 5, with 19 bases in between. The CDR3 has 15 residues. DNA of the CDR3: TGTGCCAGCGCAGACAGGTCCGGAGGCTATCAGCCCCAGCATTTT. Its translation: CASADRSGGYQPQHF. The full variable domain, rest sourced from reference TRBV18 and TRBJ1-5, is NAGVMQNPRHLVRRRGQEARLRCSPMKGHSHVYWYRQLPEEGLKFMVYLQKENIIDESGMPKERFSAEFPKEGPSILRIQQVVRGDSAAYFCASADRSGGYQPQHFGDGTRLSIL.

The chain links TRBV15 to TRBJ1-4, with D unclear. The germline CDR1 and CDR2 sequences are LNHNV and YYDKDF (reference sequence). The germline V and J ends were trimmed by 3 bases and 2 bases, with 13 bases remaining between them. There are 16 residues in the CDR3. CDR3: CATSRFVGKTNEKLFF. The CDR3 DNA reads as TGTGCCACCAGCAGGTTCGTAGGGAAGACTAATGAAAAACTGTTTTTT.

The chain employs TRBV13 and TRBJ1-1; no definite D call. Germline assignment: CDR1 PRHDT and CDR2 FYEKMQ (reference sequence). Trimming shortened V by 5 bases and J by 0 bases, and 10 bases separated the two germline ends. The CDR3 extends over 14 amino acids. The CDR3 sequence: CASSRWGLNTEAFF. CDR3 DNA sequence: TGTGCCAGCAGCCGCTGGGGTTTGAACACTGAAGCTTTCTTT.

The DNA for the CDR3 is TGTGCCAGCAGCCTTCGGGAACCCTACGAGCAGTACTTC. The encoded protein is CASSLREPYEQYF. The rearrangement uses TRBV5-4 and TRBJ2-7; maybe TRBD2 (5 bases). The CDR3 loop spans 13 amino acids. Germline V gene data show CDR1 as SGHNT and CDR2 as YYREEE (reference sequence). V shed 4 bases and J shed 2 bases, with 10 bases lying between them.

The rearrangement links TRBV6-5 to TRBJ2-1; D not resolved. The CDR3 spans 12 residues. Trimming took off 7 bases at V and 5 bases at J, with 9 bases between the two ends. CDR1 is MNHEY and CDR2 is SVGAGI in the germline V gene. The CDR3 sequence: CASTKINNEQFF. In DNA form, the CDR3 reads TGTGCCAGCACCAAGATTAACAATGAGCAGTTCTTC.

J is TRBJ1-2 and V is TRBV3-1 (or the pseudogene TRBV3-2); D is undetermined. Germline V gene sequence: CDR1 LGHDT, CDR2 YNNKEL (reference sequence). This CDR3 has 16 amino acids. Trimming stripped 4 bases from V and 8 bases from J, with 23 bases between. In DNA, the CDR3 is TGTGCCAGCAGCCGAAGTTTTGGGTCCGGGGAGAGGGGCTACACCTTC. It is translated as CASSRSFGSGERGYTF.

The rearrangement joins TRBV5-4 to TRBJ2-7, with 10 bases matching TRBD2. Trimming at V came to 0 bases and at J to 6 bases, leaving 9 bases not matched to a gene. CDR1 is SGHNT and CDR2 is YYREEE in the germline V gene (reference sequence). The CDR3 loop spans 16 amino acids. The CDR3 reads CASSLGIAGGTTEQYF. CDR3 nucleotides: TGTGCCAGCAGCTTGGGGATAGCGGGGGGTACGACCGAGCAGTACTTC.

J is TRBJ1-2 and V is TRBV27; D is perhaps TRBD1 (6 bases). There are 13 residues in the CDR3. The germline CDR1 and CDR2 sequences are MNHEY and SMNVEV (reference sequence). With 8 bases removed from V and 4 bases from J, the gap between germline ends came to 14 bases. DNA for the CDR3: TGTGCCAGCTCCTTTAGGGGGGGCTATGGCTACACCTTC. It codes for CASSFRGGYGYTF.

In nucleotides, the CDR3 is TGCGCCAGCAGCTTGGGGCCCAGCTGGGAGCTGTTTTTT. Translating it yields CASSLGPSWELFF. The chain has TRBV5-1 and TRBJ2-2; no clear D gene. V was pared by 0 bases and J by 9 bases, with 9 bases between. Germline V gives CDR1 SGHRS, CDR2 YFSETQ. This CDR3 has 13 residues.

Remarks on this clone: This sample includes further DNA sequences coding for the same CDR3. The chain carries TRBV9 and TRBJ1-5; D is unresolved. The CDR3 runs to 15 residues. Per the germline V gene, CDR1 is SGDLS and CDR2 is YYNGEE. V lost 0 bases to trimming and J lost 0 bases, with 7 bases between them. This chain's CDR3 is CASSVGSGSNQPQHF. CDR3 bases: TGTGCCAGCAGCGTAGGATCGGGTAGCAATCAGCCCCAGCATTTT.

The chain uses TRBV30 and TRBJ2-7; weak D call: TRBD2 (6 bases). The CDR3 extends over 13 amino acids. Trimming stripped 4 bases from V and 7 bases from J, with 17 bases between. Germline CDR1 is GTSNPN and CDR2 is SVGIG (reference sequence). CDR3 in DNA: TGTGCCTGGAAAGTTCGGACGGGAGCGGAGCAGTACTTC. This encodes CAWKVRTGAEQYF.

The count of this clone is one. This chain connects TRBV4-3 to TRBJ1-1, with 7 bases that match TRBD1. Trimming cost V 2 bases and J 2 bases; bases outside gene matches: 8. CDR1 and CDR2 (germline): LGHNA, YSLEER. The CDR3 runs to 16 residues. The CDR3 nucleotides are TGCGCCAGCAGCCAACTTACCGGGACAGCTAACACTGAAGCTTTCTTT. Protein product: CASSQLTGTANTEAFF.

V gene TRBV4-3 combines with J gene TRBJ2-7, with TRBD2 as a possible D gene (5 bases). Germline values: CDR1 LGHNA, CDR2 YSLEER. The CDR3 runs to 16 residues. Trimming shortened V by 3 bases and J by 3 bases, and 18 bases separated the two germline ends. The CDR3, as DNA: TGCGCCAGCAGCCAGGGAGTGTTAAGCGGCGGCTACGAGCAGTACTTC. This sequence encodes CASSQGVLSGGYEQYF.